This T cell receptor (beta chain) comes out of a study of glioma-infiltrating T cells. Whole-study results and caveats: Tissue and blood shared very few CDR3 sequences. Non-neoplastic patients had below-expected tissue-blood divergence, while all gliomas exceeded expectation.

Amplification of TCR alpha and beta CDR3 regions from RNA used iRepertoire nested multiplex PCR. TCRdb processed the multiplex PCR reads anew with MiXCR; each CDR3 protein has one entry. The table shows approximately 190,000 distinct CDR3 sequences, with about 31% occurring only once. The CDR3 extends over 15 amino acids. The germline V gene encodes CDR1 SGHRS and CDR2 YFSETQ. With V trimmed by 0 bases and J by 5 bases, 5 bases remained unmatched. Comment on this clonotype: As yet, its antigen is unknown.

J is TRBJ2-3 and V is TRBV5-1; TRBD1 agrees at 8 bases. The specimen sequenced was glioma tissue, nonneoplastic brain tissue, or PBMCs (not recorded which). The clonotype originates from a human donor with low-grade glioma or glioblastoma, undergoing nonglioma brain surgery, or in good health (not recorded which). CDR3 sequence: CASSLGTGGEDTQYF. The CDR3 DNA follows: TGCGCCAGCAGCTTGGGAACAGGGGGAGAAGATACGCAGTATTTT.